Below, 28 T cell receptor beta chains from the same sample are listed, as sequenced in a study of T cell repertoires in cytomegalovirus infection. TCRdb re-derived calls from the reads in MiXCR, one entry per CDR3 protein. The repertoire has 55,000 to 85,000 distinct CDR3 sequences, about 4.2% of them found once; the top ten carry roughly a fifth. The source material was PBMCs. The receptors were sampled from a human donor in good health (CMV status not recorded). Some clones in this sample may be carry-over from other donors' samples.

This clonotype was counted many times. V usage is TRBV7-2 and J usage is TRBJ2-3; 9 bases map to TRBD1. This CDR3 spans 15 amino acids. V shed 4 bases and J 2 bases; nucleotides not matched to a gene: 4. In germline, CDR1 is SGHTA, CDR2 FQGNSA. The CDR3 is CASSYRGRVTDTQYF. CDR3 in DNA: TGTGCCAGCAGCTACAGGGGGCGAGTCACAGATACGCAGTATTTT.

This clonotype was seen many times. The chain carries TRBV7-9 and TRBJ2-7; D is perhaps TRBD1 (6 bases). V was trimmed by 8 bases and J by 3 bases, leaving 14 bases between them. CDR3 length: 13 amino acids. Germline V CDR1 and CDR2: SEHNR, FQNEAQ (reference sequence). The CDR3 reads CASLGDKSYEQYF. CDR3 coding DNA: TGTGCCAGCTTAGGGGACAAAAGCTACGAGCAGTACTTC.

This clonotype has at least ten counts. The chain joins TRBV6-2 or TRBV6-3 to TRBJ2-1; D gene ambiguous. The germline V gene has CDR1 MNHEY and CDR2 SVGEGT. The CDR3 is 14 amino acids. V was pared by 7 bases and J by 4 bases, with 14 bases between. CDR3: CASTKSRTYNEQFF. The CDR3 region has the DNA TGTGCCAGCACCAAGTCGAGAACGTACAATGAGCAGTTCTTC.

V gene TRBV7-2 combines with J gene TRBJ2-7; 7 bases line up with TRBD1. J lost 4 bases, V lost 7 bases, and 10 bases had no gene match. Germline V gene lookup returns CDR1 SGHTA and CDR2 FQGNSA. The CDR3 totals 14 residues. CDR3 amino acids: CASNLDRRRYEQYF. The CDR3 DNA is TGTGCCAGCAACCTGGACAGGAGAAGGTACGAGCAGTACTTC.

This clonotype was recorded many times. The chain carries TRBV4-1 and TRBJ1-2; D gene unclear. Trimming stripped 4 bases from V and 7 bases from J, with 16 bases between. CDR3 length: 14 amino acids. Germline V gene lookup returns CDR1 MGHRA and CDR2 YSYEKL. As DNA, the CDR3 is TGCGCCAGCAGCCCTCCCAATGCATTTCGTGGCTACACCTTC. It encodes CASSPPNAFRGYTF.

Many counts were recorded for this clonotype. The chain employs TRBV7-8 and TRBJ1-2; tentatively, D is TRBD1 (5 bases). CDR3 length: 14 amino acids. Germline V gives CDR1 SGHVS, CDR2 FQNEAQ. Trimming cost V 4 bases and J 2 bases, with 11 bases left between them. CDR3 in DNA: TGTGCCAGCAGCTCGGGCGCAGGGAACTATGGCTACACCTTC. Translated: CASSSGAGNYGYTF.

This clonotype appeared many times. This chain joins TRBV7-2 and TRBJ2-6; D gene unclear. CDR1 SGHTA and CDR2 FQGNSA come from the germline V gene. The CDR3 sequence is 17 residues long. Trimming pared 3 bases from V and 4 bases from J, leaving 16 bases between. The CDR3 here is CASSFSFKTGGANVLTF. CDR3 sequence (DNA): TGTGCCAGCAGCTTCTCGTTCAAAACGGGCGGGGCCAACGTCCTGACTTTC. Complete variable domain (other parts from reference TRBV7-2 and TRBJ2-6): GAGVSQSPSNKVTEKGKDVELRCDPISGHTALYWYRQSLGQGLEFLIYFQGNSAPDKSGLPSDRFSAERTGGSVSTLTIQRTQQEDSAVYLCASSFSFKTGGANVLTFGAGSRLTVL.

This clonotype has ten or more counts. The chain is built from TRBV7-3 and TRBJ2-5; 9 positions agree with TRBD1. Germline V gives CDR1 SGHTA, CDR2 FQGTGA. V shed 5 bases and J 5 bases; nucleotides not matched to a gene: 12. This CDR3 has 16 residues. CDR3: CASSQGPDRGQETQYF. The CDR3 bases are TGTGCCAGCAGCCAGGGTCCGGACAGGGGTCAGGAGACCCAGTACTTC.

This clonotype is categorized as medium-sized. CDR3 DNA: TGCAGTGCCGAACCCGGGACTAGTAGCAATGAGCAGTTCTTC. As protein: CSAEPGTSSNEQFF. The chain recombines TRBV20-1 with TRBJ2-1; 8 bases match TRBD2. Germline values: CDR1 DFQATT, CDR2 SNEGSKA (reference sequence). This CDR3 contains 14 residues. V was pared by 6 bases and J by 6 bases, with 10 bases of the junction left unmatched.

This clonotype was observed many times. A read error may account for a junction end that differs from germline. V gene TRBV7-2 combines with J gene TRBJ2-3; 9 bases match TRBD1. Germline loops: CDR1 SGHTA, CDR2 FQGNSA. The CDR3 spans 15 residues. The CDR3 spells CASSLEGTGFDTKYF. The CDR3, as DNA: TGTGCCAGCAGCTTAGAGGGGACAGGGTTTGATACGAAGTATTTT.

This clonotype was detected many times. This chain links TRBV7-2 with TRBJ1-2, with TRBD1 as a possible D gene (5 bases). The V gene lost 2 bases and the J gene lost 10 bases, with 20 bases spanning the gap. Per the germline V gene, CDR1 is SGHTA and CDR2 is FQGNSA. This CDR3 is 15 amino acids long. The CDR3 DNA sequence: TGTGCCAGCAGCTTAACCTCGGGACCCGGAGGGACCTACACCTTC. This translates into CASSLTSGPGGTYTF. The full variable domain, in which reference TRBV7-2 and TRBJ1-2 provide the parts outside the CDR3, is GAGVSQSPSNKVTEKGKDVELRCDPISGHTALYWYRQSLGQGLEFLIYFQGNSAPDKSGLPSDRFSAERTGGSVSTLTIQRTQQEDSAVYLCASSLTSGPGGTYTFGSGTRLTVV.

This clonotype was detected many times. The chain recombines TRBV7-2 with TRBJ2-7; no definite D call. Trimming left V 1 base short and J 4 bases short, with 11 bases between. CDR1 is SGHTA and CDR2 is FQGNSA in the germline V gene. The CDR3 sequence is 14 residues long. The CDR3: CASSLGYSPYEQYF. The CDR3 nucleotides are TGTGCCAGCAGCTTAGGATACAGCCCATACGAGCAGTACTTC.

At least ten counts were recorded for this clonotype. The rearrangement uses TRBV7-2 and TRBJ1-2; D not resolved. This CDR3 comprises 13 residues. The germline gives CDR1 SGHTA, CDR2 FQGNSA. Trimming took off 0 bases at V and 8 bases at J, with 10 bases between the two ends. CDR3 DNA sequence: TGTGCCAGCAGCTTAGCGCAGGAATTGGGCTACACCTTC. It yields the protein CASSLAQELGYTF.

Many counts were recorded for this clonotype. This chain joins TRBV24-1 and TRBJ2-1; either TRBD1 or TRBD2 may supply D (5 bases each). The ends were cut back, 0 bases at V and 5 bases at J, with 10 bases in the middle. The CDR3 consists of 15 residues. Per the germline V gene, CDR1 is KGHDR and CDR2 is SFDVKD. The CDR3 bases are TGTGCCACCAGTGATTTGCGGGACGCAAACAATGAGCAGTTCTTC. This sequence encodes CATSDLRDANNEQFF.

This clonotype was counted at least ten times. This sequence joins TRBV7-2 and TRBJ2-7; D perhaps matches TRBD1 (6 bases). This CDR3 spans 15 amino acids. CDR1 and CDR2 (germline): SGHTA, FQGNSA. V lost 3 bases to trimming and J lost 0 bases, with 12 bases between them. In DNA form, the CDR3 reads TGTGCCAGCAGCTTTCAGGGGTGGAGCTCCTACGAGCAGTACTTC. Its protein is CASSFQGWSSYEQYF.

This clonotype was detected ten times or more. Relative to the germline gene, one junction end is altered; a read error may explain this. The chain joins TRBV7-3 to TRBJ2-1, with D unresolved. The CDR3 is 12 amino acids. The germline V gene has CDR1 SGHTA and CDR2 FQGTGA. CDR3 loop: CASSLTAERRLF. The CDR3 DNA sequence: TGTGCCAGCAGCTTAACGGCAGAGAGAAGGCTCTTC.

This clonotype was picked up many times. This chain connects TRBV7-3 to TRBJ2-5; possible D gene TRBD2, 5 bases. The germline gives CDR1 SGHTA, CDR2 FQGTGA. With 5 bases removed from V and 8 bases from J, the gap between germline ends came to 12 bases. This CDR3 has 12 amino acids. This CDR3 is CASSDGGDTQYF. Written as DNA, the CDR3 is TGTGCCAGCAGCGACGGAGGAGATACCCAGTACTTC. The complete variable domain, with remaining parts taken from reference TRBV7-3 and TRBJ2-5, reads GAGVSQTPSNKVTEKGKYVELRCDPISGHTALYWYRQSLGQGPEFLIYFQGTGAADDSGLPNDRFFAVRPEGSVSTLKIQRTERGDSAVYLCASSDGGDTQYFGPGTRLLVL.

This clonotype was observed many times. V is TRBV7-2 and J is TRBJ2-7; D might be TRBD2 (5 bases). This CDR3 has 15 amino acids. V lost 4 bases to trimming and J lost 6 bases, with 19 bases between them. Germline loops: CDR1 SGHTA, CDR2 FQGNSA. The CDR3 here is CASSSFWVGGSEQYF. In DNA, the CDR3 is TGTGCCAGCAGCTCCTTCTGGGTCGGAGGATCCGAGCAGTACTTC.

This clonotype has ten or more counts. V gene TRBV6-2 or TRBV6-3 combines with J gene TRBJ2-1, with D possibly matching TRBD1 (5 bases). The CDR3 extends over 15 amino acids. Germline CDR1 and CDR2: MNHEY and SVGEGT. V was pared by 5 bases and J by 6 bases, with 17 bases between. The CDR3 nucleotides read TGTGCCAGCAGTGCGGCAGGGTTTGGTTCCAATGAGCAGTTCTTC. This gives the protein CASSAAGFGSNEQFF.

This clonotype showed up many times. V usage is TRBV7-2 and J usage is TRBJ2-1; 11 bases match TRBD2. The trim removed 5 bases at V and 6 bases at J, leaving 9 bases unmatched. From germline, CDR1 is SGHTA and CDR2 FQGNSA. CDR3 length: 16 amino acids. CDR3 in amino acids: CASSPDSGRGPNEQFF. For the CDR3, the DNA is TGTGCCAGCAGCCCAGATAGCGGGAGGGGCCCCAATGAGCAGTTCTTC.

Ten or more counts support this clonotype. J is TRBJ2-1 and V is TRBV27, with D perhaps TRBD1 (6 bases). Germline assignment: CDR1 MNHEY and CDR2 SMNVEV (reference sequence). Deletions cut 2 bases from V and 10 bases from J, with 9 bases between. The CDR3 is made up of 12 amino acids. The CDR3 here is CASSLPGQEQFF. CDR3 nucleotides: TGTGCCAGCAGTTTACCCGGACAGGAGCAGTTCTTC.

This clonotype was found many times. The chain combines TRBV7-2 with TRBJ2-7, with a weak D call TRBD1 (5 bases). The V gene lost 1 base and the J gene lost 3 bases, with 7 bases spanning the gap. The CDR3 runs 13 residues. CDR1 and CDR2 (germline): SGHTA, FQGNSA. CDR3 in amino acids: CASSLDRLYEQYF. The CDR3 DNA reads TGTGCCAGCAGCTTAGACAGGCTCTACGAGCAGTACTTC. Filled out from reference TRBV7-2 and TRBJ2-7, the complete variable domain reads GAGVSQSPSNKVTEKGKDVELRCDPISGHTALYWYRQSLGQGLEFLIYFQGNSAPDKSGLPSDRFSAERTGGSVSTLTIQRTQQEDSAVYLCASSLDRLYEQYFGPGTRLTVT.

As concerns this clonotype: Germline is not matched at one junction end, which may reflect a read error. As DNA, the CDR3 is TGTGCTAGCAGCTTAGGCGCCGACTCGAGCGAGCAGTACTTC. This codes for CASSLGADSSEQYF. This chain links TRBV7-7 with TRBJ2-7, with D unclear. Germline V gene data show CDR1 as SSHAT and CDR2 as FNYEAQ (reference sequence). There are 14 residues in the CDR3. Full variable domain (remainder filled in from reference TRBV7-7 and TRBJ2-7): GAGVSQSPRYKVTKRGQDVTLRCDPISSHATLYWYQQALGQGPEFLTYFNYEAQPDKSGLPSDRFSAERPEGSISTLTIQRTEQRDSAMYRCASSLGADSSEQYFGPGTRLTVT.

This clonotype showed up many times. V gene TRBV11-3 combines with J gene TRBJ2-2, with 8 bases aligning to TRBD1. The germline gives CDR1 SGHNT, CDR2 YENEEA. This CDR3 spans 15 amino acids. V lost 5 bases to trimming and J lost 7 bases; unmatched junction nucleotides: 9. The CDR3 bases are TGTGCCAGCAGCCCGGGACAGGCGCGCAACGGGGAGCTGTTTTTT. It codes for CASSPGQARNGELFF.

This clonotype was observed many times. The chain couples TRBV7-2 to TRBJ2-7, with a weak D call TRBD2 (5 bases). CDR1 and CDR2 (germline): SGHTA, FQGNSA. The CDR3 totals 15 residues. Between the trimmed V and J ends, which lost 5 bases and 2 bases, there was a span of 16 bases. CDR3 nucleotides: TGTGCCAGCAGCCGAGGGTACCGACCCCCCTACGAGCAGTACTTC. This translates into CASSRGYRPPYEQYF.

This clonotype was seen many times. V and J are TRBV7-2 and TRBJ1-1; 7 bases fit TRBD1. V lost 7 bases, J lost 4 bases, and 9 bases stayed unmatched. CDR3 length: 14 residues. Germline loops: CDR1 SGHTA, CDR2 FQGNSA. The CDR3 loop reads CASIRQGFATEAFF. As DNA, the CDR3 is TGTGCCAGCATCCGACAGGGCTTTGCCACTGAAGCTTTCTTT.

This clonotype was counted only a few times. This chain links TRBV7-7 with TRBJ2-7; 7 positions match TRBD1. Germline V CDR1 and CDR2: SSHAT, FNYEAQ (reference sequence). The length of the CDR3 is 16 residues. The ends lost 2 bases at V and 0 bases at J; junction bases unmatched: 7. The CDR3 here is CASSLSTGIGSYEQYF. CDR3 DNA sequence: TGTGCCAGCAGCTTATCGACAGGGATAGGCTCCTACGAGCAGTACTTC.

This clonotype was observed at least ten times. J is TRBJ1-2 and V is TRBV6-6; 7 bases are a match to TRBD1. CDR3 length: 15 residues. Trimming removed 5 bases from V and 4 bases from J; junction bases left unmatched: 10. Germline loops: CDR1 MNHNY, CDR2 SVGAGI (reference sequence). Here the CDR3 DNA reads TGTGCCAGCAGTCCCTACCCGGGACAGTTCTATGGCTACACCTTC. Its protein is CASSPYPGQFYGYTF.